This TCR beta chain emerged from a study of siplizumab effects on memory and regulatory T cells. Study results and limitations: The authors mapped only a minor fraction of alloreactive clones to unstimulated subsets.

The table came from immunoSEQ multiplex PCR; TCRdb's copy has only in-frame clones and leaves some out. The sample lists 85,000 to 120,000 clones; 92% were seen once. The V end lost 8 bases, the J end lost 5 bases, and 19 bases lay between the germline ends. Germline V gene lookup returns CDR1 GTSNPN and CDR2 SVGIG (reference sequence). The CDR3 spans 13 residues. About this clone itself: Its target is not known.

This chain joins TRBV30 and TRBJ2-7; TRBD1 is a possible D gene (5 bases). The TCR sequence derives from a human donor in good health. Material for sequencing was CD4+ T cells sorted from blood. CDR3 DNA sequence: TGTGCCCAAGGTAGCCAGGGAAACGACGAGCAGTACTTC. The encoded protein is CAQGSQGNDEQYF.